The 17 T cell receptor beta chains in this list originate from one sample, sequenced in a study of metastatic and nonmetastatic thyroid tumors. Patients had received no treatment of any kind before thyroid surgery. TCRdb re-clonotyped the PCR reads through MiXCR. Altogether roughly 33,000 clones are present, over 15% being singletons, with the ten largest covering roughly an eighth. The specimen sequenced was blood. The receptors derive from a male donor with papillary thyroid cancer or a benign thyroid nodule (not recorded which). Some clones in this sample may be carry-over from other donors' samples.

The chain joins TRBV28 to TRBJ1-6, with D possibly matching TRBD1 (5 bases). Germline loops: CDR1 MDHEN, CDR2 SYDVKM. The CDR3 totals 17 residues. Trimming stripped 2 bases from V and 9 bases from J, with 20 bases between. CDR3 sequence (DNA): TGTGCCAGCAGTTTACCAGAAAAGAACACCGGGGGTTCACCCCTCCACTTT. Translated: CASSLPEKNTGGSPLHF.

This clone was found many times. V is TRBV20-1 and J is TRBJ1-2; 12 bases align to TRBD1. The V and J ends lost 6 bases and 7 bases, in that order; junction bases with no gene match: 6. CDR3 size: 13 residues. The germline V gene encodes CDR1 DFQATT and CDR2 SNEGSKA (reference sequence). This CDR3 is CSATGTGGLGYTF. The DNA for the CDR3 is TGCAGTGCGACCGGGACAGGGGGCCTTGGCTACACCTTC.

This clone was seen more than once but under ten times. The genes are TRBV15 and TRBJ2-6; D call uncertain. Germline CDR1 LNHNV, CDR2 YYDKDF (reference sequence). The CDR3 spans 17 residues. V was shortened by 0 bases and J by 0 bases, with 9 bases between the two germline ends. CDR3 DNA: TGTGCCACCAGCAGAGATAAAAGGACCTCTGGGGCCAACGTCCTGACTTTC. It encodes CATSRDKRTSGANVLTF.

This clone has at least ten counts. The chain links TRBV15 to TRBJ2-2; TRBD1 or TRBD2 may be the D gene (5 bases each). Trimming pared 3 bases from V and 1 base from J, leaving 15 bases between. Germline V gene sequence: CDR1 LNHNV, CDR2 YYDKDF (reference sequence). This CDR3 is 17 amino acids long. The CDR3 reads CATSRGLGPKNTGELFF. In DNA, the CDR3 is TGTGCCACCAGCAGGGGGTTGGGACCAAAGAACACCGGGGAGCTGTTTTTT.

At least ten counts were recorded for this clone. The chain recombines TRBV4-1 with TRBJ2-1; 12 bases map to TRBD2. CDR3 length: 16 residues. The germline V gene has CDR1 MGHRA and CDR2 YSYEKL. With V trimmed by 5 bases and J by 3 bases, 5 bases remained unmatched. CDR3 residues: CASSFPSGGVYNEQFF. CDR3 in DNA: TGCGCCAGCAGCTTCCCTAGCGGGGGGGTCTACAATGAGCAGTTCTTC.

This clone appeared many times. The junction and the germline gene differ at one end; a read error may be behind it. The rearrangement joins TRBV19 to TRBJ1-2, with a tentative D call TRBD1 (6 bases). The CDR3 consists of 12 residues. Germline-derived CDR1 and CDR2 are LNHDA and SQIVND (reference sequence). In DNA form, the CDR3 reads TGTGCCAGTAGTACGGGGGCCCGTGACGGGGTCTTC. Amino acid sequence: CASSTGARDGVF.

This clone was seen at least ten times. This rearrangement joins TRBV3-1 to TRBJ1-2, with 9 bases identical to TRBD1. Germline V gives CDR1 LGHDT, CDR2 YNNKEL (reference sequence). V shed 4 bases and J 8 bases; nucleotides not matched to a gene: 11. CDR3 length equals 15 residues. CDR3 loop: CASSLRNTGGGGYTF. The CDR3 DNA sequence: TGTGCCAGCAGCCTTCGGAACACAGGGGGCGGGGGCTACACCTTC.

Ten or more counts support this clone. This chain joins TRBV5-6 and TRBJ1-5; D is undetermined. Germline V gives CDR1 SGHDT, CDR2 YYEEEE. V lost 4 bases and J lost 3, with 11 bases in between. The CDR3 extends over 14 amino acids. CDR3 loop: CASSRQSPNQPQHF. In DNA, the CDR3 is TGTGCCAGCAGCCGTCAATCACCCAATCAGCCCCAGCATTTT.

As regards this clone: It may be a read error: a sequence one base away is much more abundant. The genes are TRBV9 and TRBJ2-1; D is uncertain. Germline CDR1 and CDR2: SGDLS and YYNGEE. The CDR3 length is 14 residues. This CDR3 is CASSVRGPLDEHFF. The CDR3 coding sequence is TGTGCCAGCAGCGTAAGAGGACCCCTCGATGAGCATTTCTTC.

In its sample, this clone was seen many times. CDR3 residues: CSARDGQGRSNEQFF. The CDR3 nucleotides read TGCAGTGCTAGAGATGGACAGGGGAGGTCCAATGAGCAGTTCTTC. This chain links TRBV20-1 with TRBJ2-1; 9 bases are a match to TRBD1. This CDR3 spans 15 amino acids. The V gene's germline CDR1 is DFQATT and CDR2 SNEGSKA (reference sequence). V was clipped by 0 bases and J by 6 bases; unmatched bases: 6.

This clone was recorded many times. This CDR3 is also generated by other DNA sequences in the sample. V and J are TRBV9 and TRBJ1-6; the D gene is possibly TRBD1 (6 bases). This CDR3 comprises 15 residues. The V end lost 3 bases, the J end lost 4 bases, and 11 bases lay between the germline ends. Germline CDR1 SGDLS, CDR2 YYNGEE. Here the CDR3 DNA reads TGTGCCAGCAGCGGGTCAGGGGCTTATAATTCACCCCTCCACTTT. Residues: CASSGSGAYNSPLHF.

This clone was detected many times. The J gene is TRBJ2-2, the V gene TRBV7-8; D might be TRBD2 (6 bases). The V end was cut by 5 bases, the J end by 5 bases, with 15 bases between. The germline CDR1 and CDR2 sequences are SGHVS and FQNEAQ. The CDR3 is 15 amino acids. The chain's CDR3 is CASSPGSRGTGELFF. The CDR3 DNA follows: TGTGCCAGCAGCCCTGGGAGCCGGGGGACCGGGGAGCTGTTTTTT.

The chain uses TRBV27 and TRBJ1-3; D possibly corresponds to TRBD1 (5 bases). This CDR3 has 15 residues. Germline CDR1 MNHEY, CDR2 SMNVEV (reference sequence). V lost 6 bases and J lost 0, with 12 bases in between. CDR3 DNA: TGTGCCAGCAGCAGTCAGGGCCACTCTGGAAACACCATATATTTT. Its protein is CASSSQGHSGNTIYF.

This clone was observed at least ten times. The junction does not match germline at one end; this may be a read error. In the same sample, other DNA sequences code for this CDR3. The chain joins TRBV6-5 to TRBJ1-1; tentative D call: TRBD1 (6 bases). The germline CDR1 and CDR2 sequences are MNHEY and SVGAGI. CDR3 length: 15 residues. The CDR3: CASSYLGTTSTEAFF. The CDR3 coding sequence is TGTGCCAGCAGTTACCTCGGGACAACCAGCACTGAGGCTTTCTTT.

This chain uses TRBV9 with TRBJ2-3, with 10 bases that match TRBD1. Losses at the gene ends were 0 bases for V and 10 bases for J; bases not matched to a gene: 2. The length of the CDR3 is 13 residues. Germline CDR1 is SGDLS and CDR2 is YYNGEE. CDR3: CASSVAGQGPQYF. In nucleotides, the CDR3 is TGTGCCAGCAGCGTAGCGGGACAGGGGCCGCAGTATTTT. Full variable domain (missing parts from reference TRBV9 and TRBJ2-3): DSGVTQTPKHLITATGQRVTLRCSPRSGDLSVYWYQQSLDQGLQFLIQYYNGEERAKGNILERFSAQQFPDLHSELNLSSLELGDSALYFCASSVAGQGPQYFGPGTRLTVL.

This clone was seen many times. The chain employs TRBV28 and TRBJ2-7; the D gene is possibly TRBD1 (5 bases). This CDR3 is 14 amino acids long. Germline assignment: CDR1 MDHEN and CDR2 SYDVKM. The V and J ends lost 5 bases and 3 bases respectively, with 14 bases between them. The CDR3 region is CASSAPGYVYEQYF. The CDR3 DNA is TGTGCCAGCAGTGCCCCAGGGTATGTCTACGAGCAGTACTTC.

This clone was seen at least ten times. V is TRBV15 and J is TRBJ2-5; no firm D call. Trimming shortened V by 4 bases and J by 5 bases, and 5 bases separated the two germline ends. Germline V gene data show CDR1 as LNHNV and CDR2 as YYDKDF (reference sequence). There are 11 residues in the CDR3. The CDR3 DNA reads TGTGCCACCAGCACCCGTGAGACCCAGTACTTC. Translated: CATSTRETQYF. Full variable domain (rest looked up from reference TRBV15 and TRBJ2-5): DAMVIQNPRYQVTQFGKPVTLSCSQTLNHNVMYWYQQKSSQAPKLLFHYYDKDFNNEADTPDNFQSRRPNTSFCFLDIRSPGLGDTAMYLCATSTRETQYFGPGTRLLVL.